This T cell receptor beta chain comes out of a study of Graves' ophthalmopathy and Graves' hyperthyroidism. Stable hyperthyroidism meant no ophthalmopathy within 18 months of follow-up. Transcripts of RNA were the source for amplifying TCR beta CDR3 regions. Second-round multiplex PCR followed a first-round RT-PCR using HTBI primers. From the multiplex PCR reads, TCRdb called clonotypes with MiXCR, one entry per CDR3 protein. The sample records a few hundred thousand distinct CDR3 sequences, approximately 18% being singletons. CDR3 length: 14 amino acids. CDR1 is SNHLY, CDR2 FYNNEI, per germline. With regard to this clonotype: A single base separates this from a much larger clone, so it may be a read error.

This chain uses TRBV2 with TRBJ2-5; D is unclear. This sequence was found in an adult woman with stable Graves' hyperthyroidism. Sequencing was carried out using peripheral blood. The DNA of the CDR3 is TGTGCCAGCAGTGAGACTGGGCAGCAAGAGACCAAGTACTTC. Translation gives CASSETGQQETKYF.